This T cell receptor (beta chain) was sequenced during a study of spatial heterogeneity in lung cancer. About the research overall: Median follow-up for sequenced PBMC samples was around two years after resection, when such samples existed. Study-level points and caveats: Ubiquitous expanded tumor TCRs were observed in blood more at resection than follow-up.

The sample's time point: blood at routine non-recurrence follow-up after resection. No cell sorting; template was whole RNA from tumor, lung tissue or PBMC. About this clonotype itself: The antigen is undetermined.

TCRdb recomputed calls from the 5' RACE reads with MiXCR, one row per CDR3 protein. This table holds some 120,000 distinct CDR3 sequences, less than 15% found once. The TCR originated in a male donor with early-stage non-small cell lung cancer. Sequencing used PBMCs, obtained at follow-up.

The CDR3 DNA follows: TGTGCCAGCAGCTTTCAGGGTCCAGATACGCAGTATTTT. Protein product: CASSFQGPDTQYF. The gene calls are TRBV5-5 and TRBJ2-3; weak D call: TRBD1 (5 bases). Germline V lookup: CDR1 SGHKS, CDR2 YYEKEE (reference sequence). The CDR3 spans 13 residues. V lost 2 bases, J lost 4 bases, and 8 bases lay in between.